This T cell receptor beta chain was recovered during a study of beta chain features in type 1 diabetes. As for the study in general: Cell yields, age and gender were similar between patients and healthy donors.

Investigators reverse transcribed all isolated RNA, so they sequenced expressed TCRB transcripts. Method: immunoSEQ multiplex PCR; TCRdb's copy keeps in-frame clones and lacks some. The sample contains 300,000 to 350,000 clones, 7% to 10% of which appear only once. Study findings and constraints: Patients showed naive, central memory and Treg TCRB repertoires that appeared more similar than those of healthy donors. Researchers report that Type 1 diabetes patients had moderately but significantly shorter TCRB CDR3s across all four CD4+ subsets. The study found fewer insertions and more deletions at VDJ junctions in type 1 diabetes patients. Researchers could not determine here whether HLA type influences TCRB rearrangement.

V gave up 2 bases and J gave up 1 base, with 6 bases separating them. The germline gives CDR1 SGHDT, CDR2 YYEEEE. The CDR3 covers 13 residues. In the case of this clone: The antigen is unknown.

The sequencing input was central memory CD4+ T cells from blood. The chain recombines TRBV5-6 with TRBJ1-1; unclear D gene. The TCR was taken from a young man with type 1 diabetes. CDR3 sequence reads: CASSLGTNTEAFF. The DNA of the CDR3 is TGTGCCAGCAGCTTAGGAACGAACACTGAAGCTTTCTTT.